This note documents a single T cell receptor delta chain sequence. Its cognate antigen has yet to be identified. The record has no base qualities; no much larger clone is one base away. Distinct nucleotide sequences in the sample also encode this CDR3. This entry comes from a study of TRDV2 sequences in healthy donors (dated by TCRdb to the early 2020s). Looking at the study overall: Over 15 single-cell-derived gamma9delta2 T cell clones spanning the full range of antitumor activity were TCR-sequenced and traced within the bulk repertoire. What the work shows at the level of the full study, not this receptor alone: The observed TCRdelta repertoires were strongly focused, but the frequency of each clonotype showed no correlation with the antitumor functional potential of the corresponding clone. The TCRdelta clonotypes of several highly reactive clones appeared rare, since those clonotypes could not be detected in the bulk sequencing data from the donors of those clones.

Complete TCR delta chain (Vdelta2) repertoires were sequenced in bulk to track the frequency of functionally characterized gamma9delta2 T cell clones. The Dutch blood bank was the source from which peripheral blood of anonymous healthy donors was purchased. The gamma9delta2 T cells analyzed in the study were derived from peripheral blood of healthy donors. The library was built by means of PCR. Sequencing relied on an Illumina MiSeq. Regarding the original processing steps: When TRDV repertoire clonotype frequencies were reported, any clonotype that had only a single read was left out. Clones were re-identified by TCRdb from the public reads with CATT, and rows with the same DNA were merged. Clone size and V and J calls follow TCRdb, not the original study. In this sample the table shows approximately 2,200 delta-chain clones, nearly 65% of which occur a single time. The ten largest clones add up to approximately 14% of the sample.

V loses 4 bases at its end and J loses 0 bases; junction bases beyond the gene matches: 6. Taken from cysteine to phenylalanine, the CDR3 has 15 residues. The kept DNA is CDR3 alone, 45 bases in frame from the first base. The germline V gene supplies CDR1 GEAIGNYY and CDR2 EKD. The sequence joins TRDV2 to TRDJ1; the junction holds 8 bases that match TRDD3. Sequenced input: Vd2+ gamma-delta T cells from blood. The cell subset or site label, as the study defines it: TCR Vdelta2-expressing (gamma9delta2) T cells. This sequence was found in a human donor in good health. The DNA reads as follows: TGTGCCTGTGATTCCTTACTGGGGGACACCGATAAACTCATCTTT. The resulting protein is CACDSLLGDTDKLIF.